This T cell receptor beta chain is from a study of cytomegalovirus exposure and HLA in healthy donors (dated by TCRdb to about 2017). Study-wide context: In an earlier analysis of 550 to 750 of the donors, 276 Gb of sequence data and 90 million to 130 million unique TCR beta sequences from 180 million or so T cells were reported. An earlier analysis of several hundred of the donors used high-throughput TCR beta sequencing to judge whether each TCR beta V gene segment behaved as functional or pseudogenic. HLA typing included class I and class II loci at four-digit resolution. A later genetic analysis took genome-wide SNP genotypes for about 55% of the roughly 700 donors and used that subset as a discovery cohort. A later analysis re-analyzed previously published TCR beta repertoires from 500 to 700 donors and added high-resolution HLA genotyping to study TCR occurrence patterns. Among 300 to 500 genotyped donors of the cohort, an average of around 220,000 unique TCR beta nucleotide sequences was sequenced per donor, of which about 19% were non-productive. Donor age, sex, ethnicity and CMV serostatus were collected together with the repertoire data. All discovery cohort repertoires had been generated on a single sequencing platform. Along with the approximately 650-subject first cohort, a separate validation cohort of 120 different subjects was used. Of the 300 to 500 genotyped donors, over 80% were placed in the genetic ancestry cluster associated with self-reported Caucasian donors. The study used immunosequencing to profile the T cell repertoires of about 670 subjects and linked those repertoires to cytomegalovirus serostatus. To predict cytomegalovirus infection status, the study brought together high-throughput TCR immunosequencing, statistical association of individual TCRs with disease status, and machine learning. Approximately 310 gigabases of sequencing data and some 85 million unique TCR sequences were included in an early release covering roughly 600 HLA-typed donors. The study aimed to test whether signatures of past pathogen exposure could be identified by cataloging public T cell receptors. A few DR-DQ haplotypes were treated as single units for association and clustering because of strong linkage in the cohort. The later analysis used no new phenotypic data to find candidate immune exposures, relying instead on TCR beta sequences and their occurrence across donors. The number of typed donors differed by locus: about 620-640 for A, B, C, DRB1 and DQB1; about 520 for DQA1; fewer than 610 for DPA1; and around 470 for DPB1.

On this clone itself: No cognate antigen has been identified for it. No base quality information exists; no much larger clone differs at one position.

What the research found in general, with its limitations: In vitro tests confirmed that a few of the cytomegalovirus-associated TCR beta chains recognize cytomegalovirus antigens. The sequencing pipeline was judged likely to have produced a cluster of highly shared sequence variants as a technical artifact. Most TCR sequences were seen in very few donors, while some public TCRs were found in many individuals. Most CMV-associated TCR beta chains appeared to be HLA-restricted in a later analysis, and the HLA associations seemed to be driven largely by CMV exposure. Sequencing depth was assumed to be roughly uniform across donors in the presence/absence analyses, though that assumption may not hold. Because HLA typing was missing for some donors at each locus, association tests included only the typed subset. Linkage disequilibrium might explain the correlated functional status among segregating V segments, but an unknown experimental factor could not be excluded. In an earlier analysis of around 600 of the donors, most TCR beta V segments were observed in productive rearrangements about 87% or about 30% of the time, broadly matching IMGT annotations. In the study, 150 to 200 TCR beta chains were listed as associated with cytomegalovirus. The classifier was reported to diagnose cytomegalovirus status with high specificity and sensitivity in both the original cohort and the validation cohort. About 17 rarely observed V segments, including chromosome 9 orphons, were excluded from the earlier analysis of about 600 of the donors because counts were too low. Assigning TCR associations to individual alleles was difficult when HLA alleles, especially DR and DQ, strongly co-occurred. In a later analysis, HLA-associated TCR beta chains showed more clonal expansion and lower generation probabilities than non-associated chains that were equally common. Specific HLA alleles were associated with 15,000 to 20,000 TCR beta sequences at a false discovery rate of 0.05 in a later analysis. Compared with the approximately 670-donor mean, donors in an Asian-associated ancestry cluster had fewer N-insertions in productive TCRs, according to a later genetic analysis. A later analysis found that TCR association rates varied across HLA loci, with DRB1 alleles showing the most associated TCRs and HLA-C alleles the fewest. Several of the top co-occurrence clusters appeared to be linked to parvovirus B19, influenza, CMV and Epstein-Barr virus, according to a later analysis. This cohort had only TCR beta chains sequenced, and the lack of alpha or paired-chain data limited which features could be detected. The only immune exposure information available for the cohort was CMV serostatus. In a later genetic analysis, a missense DCLRE1C variant was associated with V-gene and J-gene trimming of TCR beta chains, and the association was replicated in an independent cohort. It was suggested by the authors that the approach could potentially be generalized to other disease states and immunological phenotypes. A further reported finding was that TCR beta sequences accurately predicted the HLA-A and HLA-B alleles for most subjects in the first cohort.

The cohort comprised several hundred healthy bone marrow donors. At the time of sampling, all cohort members were nominally healthy, though unrecorded immune exposures were likely present. The donor was CMV seropositive and belonged to the group of 270 or so seropositive cohort members. A peripheral blood sample was provided by each donor, and peripheral blood mononuclear cells were used for TCR beta sequencing. The Qiagen DNeasy Blood Extraction Kit was used to extract genomic DNA from the blood cell samples. Preparation of the library involved the immunoSEQ multiplex PCR assay. For the multiplex PCR, a mixture combining 60 forward primers for TCR Vbeta segments and 13 reverse primers for TCR Jbeta segments was used. A multiplex PCR assay on genomic DNA amplified the CDR3 region of rearranged TCR beta genes. Amplified TCR beta libraries were sequenced as 87-base-pair reads on the Illumina HiSeq System. On the study's bioinformatics: A later analysis tallied roughly 78 million unique TCR beta chains across the 600 to 700 repertoires, and some 10 million of those chains were shared by two or more donors. Raw reads were error-corrected and collapsed into unique sequences by a nearest-neighbor algorithm in which closely related sequences were merged to remove PCR and sequencing errors. Alignment of CDR3 sequences to IMGT reference sequences was used to assign V, D and J gene segments. Each retained sequence needed at least a six-nucleotide match to both a V gene segment and a J gene segment. A rearrangement counted as productive if the CDR3 had no stop codons and remained in frame with V and J, and every other rearrangement counted as non-productive. CDR3 was defined according to IMGT convention as the region running from the second conserved V-encoded cysteine to the conserved J-encoded phenylalanine. The earlier analysis of about 530 of the donors excluded any sequence lacking an unambiguous match to a single V gene segment. An earlier analysis of several hundred of the donors classified V segments as functional when productive rearrangements were above 56.7% and as segregating when the standard deviation between donors was above 5%. A statistical classification framework was built to diagnose cytomegalovirus status from the catalog of TCR beta chain sequences. In a later analysis, V and J genes were assigned by comparing TCR nucleotide sequences against IMGT/GENE-DB human TR gene sequences. A later analysis assigned CDR3 sequences and most-parsimonious VDJ recombination scenarios with the TCRdist pipeline. In a later analysis, every TCR beta chain was defined by the combination of its CDR3 amino acid sequence and its V-gene family, and reads without a unique V-gene family were dropped. In a later analysis, several hundred highly shared, low-generation-probability nucleotide sequences were removed to address suspected cross-contamination and a sequencing artifact. A later analysis calculated a clonal expansion index for each public chain from normalized within-repertoire ranks of inferred template counts. Generation probabilities in a later analysis came from a VDJ recombination model fitted to out-of-frame rearrangements, and those results were checked against IGoR. Hypergeometric tests were used in a later analysis to score TCR-TCR, TCR-HLA and TCR-CMV co-occurrence, with a repertoire-size bias correction applied to the TCR pairs. A later analysis estimated false discovery rates by permuting HLA or CMV assignments 20 times. In a later analysis, co-occurring TCRs were grouped using DBSCAN, and TCRdist sequence similarity was added for clustering within HLA-allele-positive subsets. Repertoires with fewer than 30,000 or more than 120,000 public chains were left out of co-occurrence clustering, as were a handful of repertoires with anomalous nucleotide sharing. This immuneACCESS table, as held by TCRdb, lists in-frame sequences with V and J called but not all clones. Of the missing ones, under half trace to an unresolved V gene in checked studies; the others have no known cause. Clonal size and the V and J genes are those of that table, whereas D and trimming came from the DNA. Across this sample there are some 150,000 clones, with 60% to 80% seen only once. The ten largest make up 3.7% of the sample.

The TCR comes from a man aged 25 to 40 in good health and CMV-seropositive. The sequenced material came from PBMCs.

At the DNA level, the sequence is TGCAGCGCCGGACTAGCGGGGGGCTCCTACGAGCAGTACTTC. Its product reads: CSAGLAGGSYEQYF. Recombination joined TRBV29-1 with TRBJ2-5; 14 central bases correspond to TRBD2. The DNA end lines up better with TRBJ2-7; the J call may be wrong. From a lookup of the germline V gene, CDR1 and CDR2 are SQVTM and ANQGSEA. The CDR3 spans 14 residues, from the cysteine through the phenylalanine. Just the 42-base CDR3 DNA is kept, in frame starting at base 1.